This T cell receptor (beta chain) came from a study of prognosis after radiotherapy for stage I lung cancer. Study overall: Enrolled patients were those with stage I non-small cell lung cancer, a group that was recruited between 2018 and January 2019. Patients with non-small cell lung cancer were all judged medically inoperable.

Germline values: CDR1 MNHEY, CDR2 SMNVEV (reference sequence). Trimming at V came to 2 bases and at J to 5 bases, leaving 5 bases not matched to a gene. This CDR3 spans 14 amino acids. From genomic DNA, TCR beta CDR3 was amplified by two-round multiplex PCR. Used in first-round PCR were primers specific to each TRBV and TRBJ gene. TCRdb itself ran the multiplex PCR reads through MiXCR, one entry per CDR3 protein. The sample records 15,000 to 20,000 distinct CDR3 sequences, 40% to 55% being singletons. This clonotype was observed many times. Blood draws of 5.5 to 6 milliliters of peripheral blood occurred at each of two time points.

The receptor comes from a donor over 45 with non-small cell lung cancer. Source: PBMCs, taken before or after stereotactic body radiation therapy (not recorded which). The gene calls are TRBV27 and TRBJ2-5, with 7 bases lining up with TRBD1. CDR3 in DNA: TGTGCCAGCAGTTTAAGAGGGGGCAGGGAGACCCAGTACTTC. Amino acid sequence: CASSLRGGRETQYF.